This T cell receptor beta chain was captured by sequencing in a study of neoadjuvant anti-PD-1 for oral cavity cancer. Study at large: Before surgery, most patients got three to four biweekly 3 mg/kg nivolumab doses.

In germline, CDR1 is SGHVS, CDR2 FQNEAQ. This CDR3 has 14 residues. Trimming removed 3 bases from V and 4 bases from J, with 9 bases in between. Cohort: HPV-negative, locally advanced oral cavity squamous cell carcinoma patients. Blood cells were analyzed directly, without culture or expansion. PBMC libraries mostly used approximately 500 ng of input genomic DNA, with six replicates per sample. This table comes from immunoSEQ multiplex PCR, and its TCRdb copy is limited to in-frame clones, with some not included. The sample yields 15,000 or so clones, about 60% seen once. The starting material was PBMCs, obtained before nivolumab (anti-PD-1) treatment. This chain links TRBV7-8 with TRBJ1-4; perhaps TRBD1 as D (5 bases). The clonotype originates from a person between 40 and 85 years old with oral cavity squamous cell carcinoma. The CDR3: CASSLTDSNEKLFF. CDR3 sequence (DNA): TGTGCCAGCAGCTTGACAGACAGTAATGAAAAACTGTTTTTT.